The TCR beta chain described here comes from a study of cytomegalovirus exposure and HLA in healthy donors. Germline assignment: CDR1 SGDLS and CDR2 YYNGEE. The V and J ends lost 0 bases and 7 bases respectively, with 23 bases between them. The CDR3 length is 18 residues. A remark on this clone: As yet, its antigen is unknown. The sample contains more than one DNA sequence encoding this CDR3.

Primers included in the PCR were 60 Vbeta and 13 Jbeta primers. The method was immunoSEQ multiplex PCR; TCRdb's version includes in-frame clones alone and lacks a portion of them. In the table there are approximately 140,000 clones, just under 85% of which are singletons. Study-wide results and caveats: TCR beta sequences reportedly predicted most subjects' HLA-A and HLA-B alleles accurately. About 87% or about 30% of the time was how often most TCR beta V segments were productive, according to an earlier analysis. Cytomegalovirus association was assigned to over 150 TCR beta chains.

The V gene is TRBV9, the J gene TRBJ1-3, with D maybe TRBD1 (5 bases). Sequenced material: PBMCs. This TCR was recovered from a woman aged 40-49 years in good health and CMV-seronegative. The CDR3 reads CASSVALGVWGGGNTIYF. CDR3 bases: TGTGCCAGCAGCGTAGCTCTTGGGGTCTGGGGCGGAGGGAACACCATATATTTT.